The clone carrying this T cell receptor (beta chain) occurred a few times. This sample was included in a study of CD8 T cells in Susac syndrome. RNA totalling about 0.5 to 1 ug underwent reverse transcription with random hexamers. TCRdb itself ran the immunoSEQ multiplex PCR reads through MiXCR, one entry per CDR3 protein. Of around 270,000 distinct CDR3 sequences in the sample, around 85% were seen once. The CDR3 extends over 15 amino acids. J was trimmed by 9 bases and V by 2 bases; bases with no gene match: 7. The sequence was collected from a human donor with multiple sclerosis. This chain joins TRBV12-3 or TRBV12-4 and TRBJ2-1; 10 nucleotides line up with TRBD2. Sequences were obtained from CD8+ T cells from PBMCs. The DNA of the CDR3 is TGTGCCAGCAGTTTAAGGCTAGCGGGAGTTCTTGAGCAGTTCTTC. Translation gives CASSLRLAGVLEQFF.